This T cell receptor (beta chain) appears in the sequencing data of a study of control samples from healthy donors and cancer patients. This CDR3 spans 14 amino acids. Per germline, CDR1 MDHEN and CDR2 SYDVKM. The V gene lost 7 bases and the J gene lost 3 bases, with 15 bases spanning the gap. The table came from immunoSEQ multiplex PCR; TCRdb's copy has only in-frame clones and leaves some out. Of 100,000 to 150,000 clones in the sample, more than 90% were seen once. The specimen sequenced was blood. This TCR was recovered from a man aged 18 to 29 in good health. The J gene is TRBJ1-1, the V gene TRBV28, with TRBD1 as a possible D gene (6 bases). The CDR3: CASNPHRDDTEAFF. Written as DNA, the CDR3 is TGTGCCAGCAATCCTCACAGGGATGACACTGAAGCTTTCTTT.